Listed below are T cell receptor beta chains from one sample, sequenced in a study of cytomegalovirus exposure and HLA in healthy donors. This table comes from immunoSEQ multiplex PCR, and its TCRdb copy is limited to in-frame clones, with some not included. Among some 110,000 clones listed, roughly 74% were seen once. The sample taken for sequencing was PBMCs. Receptors were obtained from a woman in her 30s in good health and CMV-seronegative. CDR3s include the opening cysteine and the closing phenylalanine or tryptophan. Each record gives: D gene, CDR3 length, V gene, clone size, J gene, CDR3 protein, CDR3 DNA. A D gene is named only where the DNA matches it firmly. Clone size appears in some rows only: once, few, many, or a class for an expanded clone.

NA	15	TRBV10-3	few	TRBJ2-1	CAINPSAVPYNEQFF	TGTGCCATCAACCCAAGTGCGGTCCCCTACAATGAGCAGTTCTTC
NA	19	TRBV7-6	NA	TRBJ1-1	CASSLAPQRRGERNTEAFF	TGTGCCAGCAGCTTAGCGCCACAAAGGAGGGGAGAGAGGAATACTGAAGCTTTCTTT
NA	13	TRBV14	once	TRBJ2-3	CASSPTLADTQYF	TGTGCCAGCAGCCCAACTCTCGCAGATACGCAGTATTTT
TRBD2	16	TRBV25-1	NA	TRBJ2-1	CASSDHGLAGGREQFF	TGTGCCAGCAGTGACCACGGACTAGCGGGAGGTCGGGAGCAGTTCTTC
NA	15	TRBV7-9	NA	TRBJ1-1	CASSLPLLLNTEAFF	TGTGCCAGCAGCTTACCGCTACTTCTGAACACTGAAGCTTTCTTT
TRBD2	14	TRBV6-6	few	TRBJ2-5	CASSYAGREETQYF	TGTGCCAGCAGTTACGCGGGGAGGGAGGAGACCCAGTACTTC
NA	14	TRBV6-5	NA	TRBJ2-7	CASSYSYRDYEQYF	TGTGCCAGCAGTTACTCTTACAGAGACTACGAGCAGTACTTC
TRBD2	14	TRBV30	NA	TRBJ2-3	CAWSVTSGVDTQYF	TGTGCCTGGAGTGTGACTAGCGGGGTAGATACGCAGTATTTT
NA	15	TRBV6-1	NA	TRBJ1-5	CASSDVGRQNQPQHF	TGTGCCAGCAGTGACGTCGGCAGGCAGAATCAGCCCCAGCATTTT
TRBD1	16	TRBV5-4	NA	TRBJ1-1	CASSLGRQGLNTEAFF	TGTGCCAGCAGCTTGGGAAGACAGGGACTGAACACTGAAGCTTTCTTT
TRBD1	17	TRBV7-2	NA	TRBJ1-5	CASRESRGLLSNQPQHF	TGTGCCAGCAGGGAAAGCAGGGGGCTTTTGAGCAATCAGCCCCAGCATTTT
TRBD1	16	TRBV14	NA	TRBJ2-3	CASSRLIGGAGDTQYF	TGTGCCAGCAGCCGGCTAATAGGGGGCGCGGGAGATACGCAGTATTTT
NA	14	TRBV30	NA	TRBJ1-2	CAWNVGALNYGYTF	TGTGCCTGGAACGTTGGGGCTCTAAACTATGGCTACACCTTC
NA	14	TRBV5-1	NA	TRBJ1-1	CASSPLRVREKAFF	TGCGCCAGCAGCCCATTGCGGGTTCGGGAGAAAGCTTTCTTT
TRBD1	16	TRBV2	few	TRBJ1-1	CAGSQDRGAMNTEAFF	TGTGCCGGAAGTCAGGACAGGGGTGCTATGAACACTGAAGCTTTCTTT
TRBD1	14	TRBV6-5	NA	TRBJ1-2	CASSERGRGKGYTF	TGTGCCAGCAGTGAACGCGGCAGGGGGAAGGGCTACACCTTC
NA	15	TRBV5-1	NA	TRBJ1-2	CASSPRPGHDYGYTF	TGCGCCAGTTCACCTAGACCGGGACACGACTATGGCTACACCTTC
NA	17	TRBV19	few	TRBJ2-1	CASSTFRQGGSYNEQFF	TGTGCCAGTAGTACCTTCCGACAGGGAGGCTCCTACAATGAGCAGTTCTTC
TRBD1	14	TRBV6-5	NA	TRBJ1-2	CASSYEGQGYGYTF	TGTGCCAGCAGTTACGAGGGACAGGGGTATGGCTACACCTTC
TRBD1	15	TRBV6-5	NA	TRBJ1-2	CASSRDSPRAYGYTF	TGTGCCAGCAGCCGGGACAGTCCCCGAGCCTATGGCTACACCTTC
NA	15	TRBV5-1	NA	TRBJ2-1	CASSSAPGLYNEQFF	TGCGCCAGCAGCTCCGCTCCGGGACTTTACAATGAGCAGTTCTTC
NA	15	TRBV4-2	NA	TRBJ1-5	CASSQGRDKGQPQHF	TGTGCCAGCAGCCAAGGGAGAGATAAGGGGCAGCCCCAGCATTTT
NA	9	TRBV19	NA	TRBJ1-2	CASGHGYTF	TGTGCCAGTGGCCATGGCTACACCTTC
NA	13	TRBV25-1	NA	TRBJ1-1	CASSEWGGQRAFF	TGTGCCAGCAGTGAATGGGGGGGGCAGCGGGCTTTCTTT
NA	12	TRBV19	few	TRBJ1-2	CASSGLSYGYTF	TGTGCCAGTAGTGGGCTCTCCTATGGCTACACCTTC
NA	15	TRBV19	once	TRBJ2-7	CASSILGATGYEQYF	TGTGCCAGTAGTATATTGGGAGCGACAGGCTACGAGCAGTACTTC
NA	16	TRBV25-1	NA	TRBJ1-6	CASSEINGGRNSPLHF	TGTGCCAGCAGTGAGATCAACGGGGGTCGAAATTCACCCCTCCACTTT
NA	14	TRBV29-1	NA	TRBJ2-2	CIRQDFGVTGELFF	TGCATCCGGCAGGATTTCGGTGTCACCGGGGAGCTGTTTTTT
NA	14	TRBV5-1	NA	TRBJ2-7	CASSLVRDNYEQYF	TGCGCCAGCAGCTTGGTACGGGACAACTACGAGCAGTACTTC
NA	16	TRBV6-6	NA	TRBJ2-1	CASSYEGGRVYNEQFF	TGTGCCAGCAGTTACGAGGGTGGGAGAGTCTACAATGAGCAGTTCTTC
TRBD1	15	TRBV5-1	NA	TRBJ1-1	CASSFPDRGNTEAFF	TGCGCCAGCAGCTTCCCGGACAGGGGGAACACTGAAGCTTTCTTT
NA	12	TRBV6-5	NA	TRBJ1-1	CASSSGVTEAFF	TGTGCCAGCAGTTCGGGGGTCACTGAAGCTTTCTTT
TRBD1	14	TRBV27	NA	TRBJ1-1	CASKGQGMNTEAFF	TGTGCCAGCAAGGGACAGGGCATGAACACTGAAGCTTTCTTT
TRBD1	16	TRBV7-9	NA	TRBJ1-4	CASSPTGQGRREKLFF	TGTGCCAGCAGCCCCACGGGACAGGGGCGGCGTGAAAAACTGTTTTTT
TRBD1	18	TRBV25-1	NA	TRBJ2-1	CASSDPGTGTGRRNEQFF	TGTGCCAGCAGTGATCCCGGTACCGGGACAGGGAGGAGAAATGAGCAGTTCTTC
TRBD2	17	TRBV5-1	NA	TRBJ2-1	CASSSSPPGLAANEQFF	TGCGCCAGCAGCTCGTCACCACCGGGACTAGCAGCCAATGAGCAGTTCTTC
TRBD1	16	TRBV27	NA	TRBJ2-5	CASSLYQGVGRETQYF	TGTGCCAGCAGTTTATACCAGGGGGTCGGACGAGAGACCCAGTACTTC
NA	14	TRBV27	NA	TRBJ1-2	CASAPYREAGGYTF	TGTGCCAGCGCCCCTTACAGGGAAGCCGGTGGCTACACCTTC
NA	11	TRBV4-1	few	TRBJ1-2	CASSLGDGYTF	TGCGCCAGCAGCCTGGGAGATGGCTACACCTTC
NA	14	TRBV19	NA	TRBJ1-2	CASSALLQGSGYTF	TGTGCCAGTAGTGCCCTCCTCCAGGGTTCTGGCTACACCTTC
NA	11	TRBV7-2	NA	TRBJ2-7	CASSLGPEQYF	TGTGCCAGCAGCTTGGGGCCCGAGCAGTACTTC
NA	15	TRBV4-3	NA	TRBJ1-5	CASSQDRSRNQPQHF	TGCGCCAGCAGCCAAGACCGGAGCCGCAATCAGCCCCAGCATTTT
TRBD1	16	TRBV5-6	NA	TRBJ1-5	CASSYSRTGADQPQHF	TGTGCCAGCAGCTATAGCAGGACAGGGGCCGATCAGCCCCAGCATTTT
NA	13	TRBV7-7	NA	TRBJ2-5	CASSLSDQETQYF	TGTGCCAGCAGCTTATCAGACCAAGAGACCCAGTACTTC
TRBD1	15	TRBV12-5	NA	TRBJ2-1	CASGLDGTGGAKQFF	TGTGCTAGTGGTTTGGACGGGACAGGGGGCGCAAAGCAGTTCTTC
TRBD1	12	TRBV6-5	NA	TRBJ1-3	CASKGRGYTIYF	TGTGCCAGCAAGGGCAGGGGGTACACCATATATTTT
NA	16	TRBV5-6	NA	TRBJ1-5	CASSRRGPNSNQPQHF	TGTGCCAGCAGCCGGAGAGGTCCTAATAGCAATCAGCCCCAGCATTTT
NA	12	TRBV11-2	NA	TRBJ2-1	CASSLAGSRQFF	TGTGCCAGCAGCTTAGCCGGGAGTCGGCAGTTCTTC
NA	17	TRBV19	NA	TRBJ1-5	CASSIGWVGRDNQPQHF	TGTGCCAGTAGTATAGGGTGGGTGGGTCGGGACAATCAGCCCCAGCATTTT
NA	12	TRBV2	once	TRBJ2-5	CASTLYQETQYF	TGTGCCAGCACCCTGTACCAAGAGACCCAGTACTTC
NA	14	TRBV7-9	NA	TRBJ1-2	CASSLVGGASGYTF	TGTGCCAGCAGCTTAGTTGGGGGGGCGAGTGGCTACACCTTC
NA	16	TRBV4-2	NA	TRBJ1-1	CASSQDSGGKGTEAFF	TGTGCCAGCAGCCAAGATTCGGGCGGAAAGGGGACTGAAGCTTTCTTT
NA	14	TRBV7-2	NA	TRBJ2-7	CASSLALVSYEQYF	TGTGCCAGCAGCTTAGCGCTAGTCTCCTACGAGCAGTACTTC
TRBD1	15	TRBV5-1	NA	TRBJ2-6	CASSLQGAGANVLTF	TGCGCCAGCAGCTTACAGGGGGCTGGGGCCAACGTCCTGACTTTC
TRBD2	13	TRBV29-1	NA	TRBJ2-5	CSVERTSQETQYF	TGCAGCGTAGAGCGGACTAGCCAAGAGACCCAGTACTTC
NA	14	TRBV30	NA	TRBJ1-6	CAWSPAGDGSPLHF	TGTGCCTGGAGTCCCGCGGGGGATGGTTCACCCCTCCACTTT
NA	15	TRBV19	NA	TRBJ1-1	CASTSRAGPNTEAFF	TGTGCCAGTACCTCACGCGCGGGGCCGAACACTGAAGCTTTCTTT